A single sample is the source of the 2 T cell receptor beta chains below, sequenced in a study of blood T cells in healthy people across ages. A second roughly 7 to 11 cycle PCR used barcoded and J-beta primers. TCRdb analysed the 5' RACE reads with MiXCR anew, one entry per CDR3 protein. The sample includes about 1.5 million distinct CDR3 sequences, less than 45% of them seen just once. What was sequenced was blood. The source of these receptors is a woman between 18 and 29 years old in good health.

This clonotype has more than one count but fewer than ten. The rearrangement uses TRBV4-3 and TRBJ1-1; D remains ambiguous. This CDR3 is built from 15 residues. The V gene's germline CDR1 is LGHNA and CDR2 YSLEER. The V end lost 0 bases, the J end lost 4 bases, and 12 bases lay between the germline ends. The CDR3 loop reads CASSQDRGGGTEAFF. CDR3 nucleotides: TGCGCCAGCAGCCAAGATAGAGGCGGTGGCACTGAAGCTTTCTTT.

This chain joins TRBV20-1 and TRBJ2-1; TRBD2 agrees at 8 bases. Germline-derived CDR1 and CDR2 are DFQATT and SNEGSKA (reference sequence). This CDR3 region has 14 residues. Trimming at V came to 8 bases and at J to 9 bases, leaving 15 bases not matched to a gene. CDR3: CSTLMTSAEGEQFF. CDR3 bases: TGCAGTACTCTGATGACTAGCGCGGAGGGTGAGCAGTTCTTC.